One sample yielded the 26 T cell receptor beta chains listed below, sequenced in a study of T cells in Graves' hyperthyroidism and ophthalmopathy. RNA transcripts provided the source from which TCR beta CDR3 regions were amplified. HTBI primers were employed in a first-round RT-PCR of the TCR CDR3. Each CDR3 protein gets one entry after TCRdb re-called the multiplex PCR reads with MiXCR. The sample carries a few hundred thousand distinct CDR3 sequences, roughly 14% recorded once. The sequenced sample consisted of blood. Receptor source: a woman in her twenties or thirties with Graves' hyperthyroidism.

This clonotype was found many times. CDR3 DNA: TGTGCTAGTGGCACCAATATCGACCGACAGGGGATAAATCAGCCCCAGCATTTT. It codes for CASGTNIDRQGINQPQHF. V usage is TRBV12-5 and J usage is TRBJ1-5; 8 bases fit TRBD1. The CDR3 is 18 residues long. From germline, CDR1 is LGHNT and CDR2 FRNRAP. Trimming cost V 6 bases and J 4 bases; bases outside gene matches: 17.

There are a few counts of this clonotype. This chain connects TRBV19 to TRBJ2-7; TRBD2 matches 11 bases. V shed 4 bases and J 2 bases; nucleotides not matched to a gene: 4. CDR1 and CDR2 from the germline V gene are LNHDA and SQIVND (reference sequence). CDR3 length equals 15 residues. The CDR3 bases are TGTGCCAGTAGTACCCGTAGCGGGAGGGCCTACGAGCAGTACTTC. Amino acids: CASSTRSGRAYEQYF. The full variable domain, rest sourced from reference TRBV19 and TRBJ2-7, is DGGITQSPKYLFRKEGQNVTLSCEQNLNHDAMYWYRQDPGQGLRLIYYSQIVNDFQKGDIAEGYSVSREKKESFPLTVTSAQKNPTAFYLCASSTRSGRAYEQYFGPGTRLTVT.

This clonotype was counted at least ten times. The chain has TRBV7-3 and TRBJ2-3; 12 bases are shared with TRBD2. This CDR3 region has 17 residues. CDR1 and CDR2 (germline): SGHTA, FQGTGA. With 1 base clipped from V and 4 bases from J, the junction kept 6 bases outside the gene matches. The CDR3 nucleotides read TGTGCCAGCAGCTTAAACGGACTAGCGGGGTCATCAGATACGCAGTATTTT. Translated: CASSLNGLAGSSDTQYF.

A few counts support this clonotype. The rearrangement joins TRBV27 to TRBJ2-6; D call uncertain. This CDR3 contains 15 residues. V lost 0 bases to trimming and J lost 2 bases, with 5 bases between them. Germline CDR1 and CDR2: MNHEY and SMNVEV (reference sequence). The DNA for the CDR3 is TGTGCCAGCAGTTTATCTCACGCTGGGGCCAACGTCCTGACTTTC. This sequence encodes CASSLSHAGANVLTF.

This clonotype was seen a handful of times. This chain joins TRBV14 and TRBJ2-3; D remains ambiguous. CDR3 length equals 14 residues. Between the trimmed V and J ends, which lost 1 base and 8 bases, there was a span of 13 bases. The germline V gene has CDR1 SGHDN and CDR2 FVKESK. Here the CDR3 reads CASSQVPRVRTQYF. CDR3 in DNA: TGTGCCAGCAGCCAAGTCCCTAGAGTGCGTACGCAGTATTTT. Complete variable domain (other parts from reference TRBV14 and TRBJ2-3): EAGVTQFPSHSVIEKGQTVTLRCDPISGHDNLYWYRRVMGKEIKFLLHFVKESKQDESGMPNNRFLAERTGGTYSTLKVQPAELEDSGVYFCASSQVPRVRTQYFGPGTRLTVL.

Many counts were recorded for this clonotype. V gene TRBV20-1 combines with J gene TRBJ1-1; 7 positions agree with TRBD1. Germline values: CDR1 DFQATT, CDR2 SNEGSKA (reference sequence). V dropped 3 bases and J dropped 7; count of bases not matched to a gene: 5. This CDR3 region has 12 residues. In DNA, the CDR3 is TGCAGTGCTAGGACAGGGAGGGATGAAGCTTTCTTT. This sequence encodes CSARTGRDEAFF.

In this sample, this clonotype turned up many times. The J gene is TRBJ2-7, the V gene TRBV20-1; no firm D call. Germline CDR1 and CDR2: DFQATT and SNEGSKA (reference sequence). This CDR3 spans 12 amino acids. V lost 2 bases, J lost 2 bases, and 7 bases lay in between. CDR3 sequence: CSARTTTYEQYF. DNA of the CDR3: TGCAGTGCTAGAACGACAACCTACGAGCAGTACTTC.

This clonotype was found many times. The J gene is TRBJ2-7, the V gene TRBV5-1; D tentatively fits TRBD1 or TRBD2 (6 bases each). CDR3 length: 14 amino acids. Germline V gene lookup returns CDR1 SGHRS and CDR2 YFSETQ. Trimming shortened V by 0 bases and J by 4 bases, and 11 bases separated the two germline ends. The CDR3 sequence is CASSLEGGGYEQYF. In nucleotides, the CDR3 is TGCGCCAGCAGCTTGGAGGGGGGAGGATACGAGCAGTACTTC.

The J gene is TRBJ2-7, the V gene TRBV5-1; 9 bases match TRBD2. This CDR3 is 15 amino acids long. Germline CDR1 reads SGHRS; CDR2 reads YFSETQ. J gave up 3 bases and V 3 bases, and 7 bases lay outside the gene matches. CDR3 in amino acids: CASSSLSGGYYEQYF. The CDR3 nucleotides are TGCGCCAGCAGCTCTCTTAGCGGGGGCTACTACGAGCAGTACTTC.

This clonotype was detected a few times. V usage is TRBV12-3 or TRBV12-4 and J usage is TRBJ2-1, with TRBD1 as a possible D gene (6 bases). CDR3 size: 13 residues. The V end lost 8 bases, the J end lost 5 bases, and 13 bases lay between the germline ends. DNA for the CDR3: TGTGCCAGCCACCCGACAGGAAACAATGAGCAGTTCTTC. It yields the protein CASHPTGNNEQFF.

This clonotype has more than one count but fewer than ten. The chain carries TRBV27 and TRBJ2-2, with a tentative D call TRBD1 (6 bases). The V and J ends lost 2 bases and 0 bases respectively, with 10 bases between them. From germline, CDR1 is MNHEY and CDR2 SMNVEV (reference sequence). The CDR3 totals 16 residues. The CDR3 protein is CASSLIPGANTGELFF. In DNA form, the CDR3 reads TGTGCCAGCAGTTTAATTCCAGGGGCGAACACCGGGGAGCTGTTTTTT.

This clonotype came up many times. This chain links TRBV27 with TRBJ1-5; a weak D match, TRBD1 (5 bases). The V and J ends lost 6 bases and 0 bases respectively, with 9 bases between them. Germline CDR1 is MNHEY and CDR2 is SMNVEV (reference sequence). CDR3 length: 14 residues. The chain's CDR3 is CASSAGHSNQPQHF. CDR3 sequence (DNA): TGTGCCAGCAGCGCAGGGCATAGCAATCAGCCCCAGCATTTT.

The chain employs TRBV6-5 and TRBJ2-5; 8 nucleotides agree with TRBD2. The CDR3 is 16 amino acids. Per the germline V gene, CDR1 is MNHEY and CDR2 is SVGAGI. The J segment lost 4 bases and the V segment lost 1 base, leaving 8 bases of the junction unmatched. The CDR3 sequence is CASSYLGAGVRETQYF. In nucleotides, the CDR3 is TGTGCCAGCAGTTACTTGGGAGCGGGAGTGAGAGAGACCCAGTACTTC.

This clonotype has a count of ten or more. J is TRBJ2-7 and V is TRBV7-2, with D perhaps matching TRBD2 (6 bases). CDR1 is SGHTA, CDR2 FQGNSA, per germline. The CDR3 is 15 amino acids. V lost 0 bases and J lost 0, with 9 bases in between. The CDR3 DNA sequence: TGTGCCAGCAGCTTAGCCGGGACTGACTCCTACGAGCAGTACTTC. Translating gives CASSLAGTDSYEQYF.

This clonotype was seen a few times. The CDR3 is CASSFKGEQYF. CDR3 DNA sequence: TGTGCCAGCAGTTTTAAGGGCGAGCAGTACTTC. The chain uses TRBV27 and TRBJ2-7; D call uncertain. The V gene lost 3 bases and the J gene lost 6 bases, with 6 bases spanning the gap. Germline loops: CDR1 MNHEY, CDR2 SMNVEV (reference sequence). CDR3 length: 11 amino acids.

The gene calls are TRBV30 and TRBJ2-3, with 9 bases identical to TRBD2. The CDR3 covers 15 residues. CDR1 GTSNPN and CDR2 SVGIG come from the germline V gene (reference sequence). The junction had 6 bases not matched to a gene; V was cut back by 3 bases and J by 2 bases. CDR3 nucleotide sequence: TGTGCCTGGAGAAATAGCGGGAGCGCCACAGATACGCAGTATTTT. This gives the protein CAWRNSGSATDTQYF.

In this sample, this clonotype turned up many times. CDR3 amino acids: CSATGTPGQYF. In DNA, the CDR3 is TGCAGTGCTACCGGGACTCCAGGGCAGTATTTT. The chain employs TRBV20-1 and TRBJ2-3; a possible D gene is TRBD2 (6 bases). This CDR3 contains 11 residues. Trimming left V 4 bases short and J 11 bases short, with 13 bases between. Germline V CDR1 and CDR2: DFQATT, SNEGSKA (reference sequence).

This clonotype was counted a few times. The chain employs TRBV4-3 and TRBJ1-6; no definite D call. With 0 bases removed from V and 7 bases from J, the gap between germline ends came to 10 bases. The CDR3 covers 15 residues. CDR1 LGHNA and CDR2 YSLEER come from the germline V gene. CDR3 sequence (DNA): TGCGCCAGCAGCCAAGACCCAAGGGAAAATTCACCCCTCCACTTT. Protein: CASSQDPRENSPLHF.

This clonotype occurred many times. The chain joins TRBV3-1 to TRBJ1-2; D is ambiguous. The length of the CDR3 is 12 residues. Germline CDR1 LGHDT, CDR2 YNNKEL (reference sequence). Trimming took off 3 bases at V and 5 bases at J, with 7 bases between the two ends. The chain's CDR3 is CASSHRIYGYTF. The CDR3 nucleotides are TGTGCCAGCAGCCATCGGATTTATGGCTACACCTTC.

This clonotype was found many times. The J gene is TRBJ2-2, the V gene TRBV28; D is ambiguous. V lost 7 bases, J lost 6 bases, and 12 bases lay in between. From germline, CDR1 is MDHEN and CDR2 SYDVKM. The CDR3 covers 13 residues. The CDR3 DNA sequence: TGTGCCAGCAAATTAGGTGGTTCCGGGGAGCTGTTTTTT. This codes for CASKLGGSGELFF.

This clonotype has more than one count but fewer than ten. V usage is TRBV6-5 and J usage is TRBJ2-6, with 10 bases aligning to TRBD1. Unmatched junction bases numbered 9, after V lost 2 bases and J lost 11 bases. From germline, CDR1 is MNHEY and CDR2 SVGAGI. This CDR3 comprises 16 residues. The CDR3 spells CASSYRTRDRGDVLTF. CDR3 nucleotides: TGTGCCAGCAGTTACCGAACTCGGGACAGGGGTGACGTCCTGACTTTC.

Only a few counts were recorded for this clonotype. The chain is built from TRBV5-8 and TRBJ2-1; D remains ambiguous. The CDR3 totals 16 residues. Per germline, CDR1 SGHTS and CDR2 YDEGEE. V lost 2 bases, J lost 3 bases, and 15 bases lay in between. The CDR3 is CASSLPLEVNYNEQFF. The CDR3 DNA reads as TGTGCCAGCAGCTTACCCCTCGAGGTAAACTACAATGAGCAGTTCTTC.

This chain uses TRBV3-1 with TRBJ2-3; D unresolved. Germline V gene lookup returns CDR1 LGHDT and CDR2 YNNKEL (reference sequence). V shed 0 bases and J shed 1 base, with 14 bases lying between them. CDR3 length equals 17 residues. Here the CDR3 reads CASSQDRGVKGTDTQYF. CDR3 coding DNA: TGTGCCAGCAGCCAAGATAGAGGAGTGAAGGGCACAGATACGCAGTATTTT.

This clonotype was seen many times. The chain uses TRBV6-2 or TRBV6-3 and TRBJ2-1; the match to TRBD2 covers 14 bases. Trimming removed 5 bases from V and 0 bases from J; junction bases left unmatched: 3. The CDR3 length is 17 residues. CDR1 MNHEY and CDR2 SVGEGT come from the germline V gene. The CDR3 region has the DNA TGTGCCAGCAGTGACGGGACTAGCGGGAGCTCCTACAATGAGCAGTTCTTC. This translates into CASSDGTSGSSYNEQFF.

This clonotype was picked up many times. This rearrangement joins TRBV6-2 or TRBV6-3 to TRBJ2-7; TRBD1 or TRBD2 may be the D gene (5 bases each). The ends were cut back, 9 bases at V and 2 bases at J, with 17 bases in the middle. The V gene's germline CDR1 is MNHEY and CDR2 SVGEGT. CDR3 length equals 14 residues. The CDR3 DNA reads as TGTGCCAGTCAAACCCTCCGGGGCACCTACGAGCAGTACTTC. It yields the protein CASQTLRGTYEQYF.

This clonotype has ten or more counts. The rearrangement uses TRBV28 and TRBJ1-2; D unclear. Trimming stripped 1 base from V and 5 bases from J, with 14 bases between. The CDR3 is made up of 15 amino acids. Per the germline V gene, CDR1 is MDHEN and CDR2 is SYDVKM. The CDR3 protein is CASSLSRGRWYGYTF. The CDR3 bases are TGTGCCAGCAGTTTATCCCGGGGTAGATGGTATGGCTACACCTTC.